These 2 T cell receptor beta chains were sequenced from one sample in a study of blood T cell repertoires in COVID-19. Clones were sequenced by immunoSEQ multiplex PCR, and TCRdb holds only the in-frame ones, with some missing. The repertoire includes around 300,000 clones, around 83% of them detected once, and 3% sits in the top ten. The sequenced material came from peripheral blood. The receptors were gathered from a man aged 30 to 45 with active or convalescent COVID-19.

The gene calls are TRBV27 and TRBJ2-5; the D is unclear. Per germline, CDR1 MNHEY and CDR2 SMNVEV (reference sequence). The CDR3 contains 13 residues. V was clipped by 0 bases and J by 4 bases, with 6 bases between them. CDR3 in amino acids: CASSLSYRETQYF. CDR3 DNA: TGTGCCAGCAGTTTATCATATAGAGAGACCCAGTACTTC.

V is TRBV5-1 and J is TRBJ1-4, with 7 positions matching TRBD1. This CDR3 has 14 amino acids. Germline V gene lookup returns CDR1 SGHRS and CDR2 YFSETQ. J lost 4 bases, V lost 4 bases, and 4 bases had no gene match. The CDR3 loop reads CASSPGQLNEKLFF. The CDR3 bases are TGCGCCAGCAGCCCGGGACAGCTTAATGAAAAACTGTTTTTT.